The 10 T cell receptor beta chains below all came from one sample that was sequenced in a study of T cells in Graves' hyperthyroidism and ophthalmopathy. Amplification yielded TCR beta CDR3 regions, with RNA transcripts as the source. When the TCR CDR3 underwent first-round RT-PCR, the HTBI primer set was used. TCRdb re-called the multiplex PCR reads with MiXCR, one entry per CDR3 protein. The sample yields about 600,000 distinct CDR3 sequences, about 16% seen once. The sequencing input was blood. Receptor source: a woman aged 40-49 years with Graves' ophthalmopathy.

CDR3 protein: CSVESQERGELFF. The DNA for the CDR3 is TGCAGCGTTGAATCCCAGGAAAGGGGGGAGCTGTTTTTT. The chain links TRBV29-1 to TRBJ2-2; D ambiguous. Deletions cut 2 bases from V and 8 bases from J, with 12 bases between. Germline loops: CDR1 SQVTM, CDR2 ANQGSEA. The CDR3 runs to 13 residues.

This clonotype was recorded many times. The rearrangement links TRBV30 to TRBJ1-3; TRBD1 might be the D (6 bases). The CDR3 totals 14 residues. Germline V CDR1 and CDR2: GTSNPN, SVGIG (reference sequence). Trimming took off 4 bases at V and 1 base at J, with 11 bases between the two ends. The CDR3 sequence is CAWNGGGSGNTIYF. Here the CDR3 DNA reads TGTGCCTGGAATGGAGGGGGTTCTGGAAACACCATATATTTT. Full variable domain (outside the CDR3, taken from reference TRBV30 and TRBJ1-3): SQTIHQWPATLVQPVGSPLSLECTVEGTSNPNLYWYRQAAGRGLQLLFYSVGIGQISSEVPQNLSASRPQDRQFILSSKKLLLSDSGFYLCAWNGGGSGNTIYFGEGSWLTVV.

This clonotype was seen at least ten times. The chain's CDR3 is CASIPRGPTEAFF. CDR3 nucleotide sequence: TGTGCCAGCATCCCCAGGGGACCCACTGAAGCTTTCTTT. The chain couples TRBV28 to TRBJ1-1; D is perhaps TRBD1 (6 bases). With 7 bases removed from V and 4 bases from J, the gap between germline ends came to 13 bases. The CDR3 covers 13 residues. Germline V CDR1 and CDR2: MDHEN, SYDVKM.

This clonotype showed up many times. This rearrangement joins TRBV12-3 or TRBV12-4 to TRBJ2-7; D unclear. V lost 2 bases, J lost 3 bases, and 8 bases lay in between. This CDR3 spans 13 amino acids. CDR3 coding DNA: TGTGCCAGCAGTTTAATCTTGGGCTACGAGCAGTACTTC. Its protein product is CASSLILGYEQYF.

About this clonotype: Possible read error: a much larger clone is one base away. The chain uses TRBV7-9 and TRBJ1-1; possible D gene TRBD1, 6 bases. The CDR3 totals 15 residues. CDR1 SEHNR and CDR2 FQNEAQ come from the germline V gene (reference sequence). In DNA, the CDR3 is TGTGCCAGCAGCCCCAGGGTTACGAGGGACACTGGAGCTTTCTTT. It encodes CASSPRVTRDTGAFF. Full variable domain (remainder filled in from reference TRBV7-9 and TRBJ1-1): DTGVSQNPRHKITKRGQNVTFRCDPISEHNRLYWYRQTLGQGPEFLTYFQNEAQLEKSRLLSDRFSAERPKGSFSTLEIQRTEQGDSAMYLCASSPRVTRDTGAFFGQGTRLTVV.

This clonotype was detected a few times. The DNA for the CDR3 is TGTGCCAGCAGTGAACCGGGACAGGGGGGCGAGCAGTACTTC. Protein sequence: CASSEPGQGGEQYF. This chain uses TRBV6-1 with TRBJ2-7; 11 bases are shared with TRBD1. This CDR3 is built from 14 residues. The ends lost 2 bases at V and 6 bases at J; junction bases unmatched: 3. In germline, CDR1 is MNHNS, CDR2 SASEGT.

This clonotype was picked up a small number of times. This rearrangement joins TRBV7-9 to TRBJ2-3, with 7 bases aligning to TRBD2. Germline V gives CDR1 SEHNR, CDR2 FQNEAQ (reference sequence). V was clipped by 5 bases and J by 3 bases; unmatched bases: 5. CDR3 length equals 14 residues. The CDR3 nucleotides read TGTGCCAGCAGCCTCGGGACTAAGACAGATACGCAGTATTTT. Protein sequence: CASSLGTKTDTQYF.

This clonotype was seen a handful of times. CDR3 in amino acids: CASSLGGAVLFF. CDR3 coding DNA: TGTGCCAGCAGCTTAGGGGGCGCGGTTCTGTTCTTC. This rearrangement joins TRBV7-3 to TRBJ2-1, with D possibly TRBD1 on 6 matching bases. Trimming cost V 2 bases and J 15 bases, with 14 bases left between them. The germline gives CDR1 SGHTA, CDR2 FQGTGA. The CDR3 length is 12 residues.

This clonotype has more than one count but fewer than ten. The chain is built from TRBV29-1 and TRBJ2-3; tentatively, D is TRBD2 (6 bases). Looked up from germline, CDR1 is SQVTM and CDR2 is ANQGSEA. The CDR3 is 16 residues long. V was cut by 6 bases and J by 6 bases, with 25 bases left in between. The CDR3 DNA reads as TGCAGCGTGTCCCGCGGGGATTATCGACTAGAGGATACGCAGTATTTT. Translating gives CSVSRGDYRLEDTQYF.

At least ten counts were recorded for this clonotype. The CDR3 region is CASNPVLPNTEAFF. CDR3 DNA sequence: TGTGCCAGCAATCCGGTATTACCTAACACTGAAGCTTTCTTT. V is TRBV7-2 and J is TRBJ1-1, with D unresolved. The germline V gene has CDR1 SGHTA and CDR2 FQGNSA. Trimming left V 7 bases short and J 2 bases short, with 14 bases between. There are 14 residues in the CDR3.